A selection of T cell receptor beta chains follows, all from one sample in a study of radiation and T cells in renal cell carcinoma. Profiled with immunoSEQ multiplex PCR; TCRdb holds only in-frame clones, not every one. The sample lists tens of thousands of clones; approximately 80% were seen once. The source material was blood, sampled from a patient whose treatment included radiotherapy and nephrectomy. The receptor source for this set is a man in his 60s with renal cell carcinoma. Both conserved end residues are part of each CDR3. D genes are given only for firm matches. Clone size, where shown, is once, few, many, or a class for clones that have expanded.

j_call d_call clone_size v_call cdr3_nt cdr3_aa
TRBJ2-5 - - TRBV10-1 TGCGCCAGCAGTGAGTCTGGACACACCATGTACCAAGAGACCCAGTACTTC CASSESGHTMYQETQYF
TRBJ1-4 - - TRBV11-2 TGTGCCAGCAGCCCTTCCCGAGGCGAAAAACTGTTTTTT CASSPSRGEKLFF
TRBJ2-7 TRBD2 - TRBV29-1 TGCAGCGTCCGGAAGGCGGCAGGCACGGCGGGAGTTGAGCAGTACTTC CSVRKAAGTAGVEQYF
TRBJ1-1 - - TRBV5-6 TGTGCCAGCAGCTTGGACGTCGGGGCGGGGGACACTGAAGCTTTCTTT CASSLDVGAGDTEAFF
TRBJ1-5 - few TRBV30 TGTGCCTGGAGTTGGCAGGGCGGTCAGCCCCAGCATTTT CAWSWQGGQPQHF
TRBJ2-7 - - TRBV2 TGTGCCAGCAGTGAAGTGAGGAGCTCCTACGAGCAGTACTTC CASSEVRSSYEQYF
TRBJ2-5 - once TRBV29-1 TGCAGCGTTGGAGTTTACAGGGAAATCATCGAGACCCAGTACTTC CSVGVYREIIETQYF
TRBJ2-1 - - TRBV7-3 TGTGCCAGCAGCCTTACCAATGAGCAGTTCTTC CASSLTNEQFF
TRBJ2-1 - - TRBV27 TGTGCCAGCAGTTTTGGCAGGGGGGGATACAATGAGCAGTTCTTC CASSFGRGGYNEQFF
TRBJ2-2 - - TRBV9 TGTGCCAGCAGCCTCTCCAACACCGGGGAGCTGTTTTTT CASSLSNTGELFF
TRBJ1-1 - once TRBV4-3 TGCGCCAGCAGCCAGGGACTTTTTAAGTACACTGAAGCTTTCTTT CASSQGLFKYTEAFF
TRBJ1-5 - - TRBV30 TGTGCCTGGAGCCAGGTTGTGGGGAATGGCAATCAGCCCCAGCATTTT CAWSQVVGNGNQPQHF
TRBJ2-5 - - TRBV7-2 TGTGCCAGCAGCCTTGAATATTGGGAAGAGACCCAGTACTTC CASSLEYWEETQYF
TRBJ2-1 - - TRBV15 TGTGCCACCAGCAATCCGTCTTCCTACAATGAGCAGTTCTTC CATSNPSSYNEQFF
TRBJ2-6 - - TRBV5-1 TGCGCCAGCAGTCTCAACCAGGAGAGCTCTGGGGCCAACGTCCTGACTTTC CASSLNQESSGANVLTF
TRBJ2-5 - - TRBV6-6 TGTGCCAGCAGTTACGTACCCCAGGGTGGTGAGACCCAGTACTTC CASSYVPQGGETQYF
TRBJ2-6 - - TRBV9 TGTGCCAGCAGCGTGGGAAGGGGTAGTGGGGCCAACGTCCTGACTTTC CASSVGRGSGANVLTF
TRBJ2-3 TRBD1 - TRBV30 TGTGCCTGGGAGACAGGGGCAGATACGCAGTATTTT CAWETGADTQYF